This passage covers 31 T cell receptor beta chains from one sample sequenced in a study of response to subunit inactivated influenza vaccine. Via MiXCR, TCRdb re-called the RT-PCR reads, giving one row per CDR3 protein. Of about 780,000 distinct CDR3 sequences listed, about 18% were seen once; the top ten hold 11%. Sequencing used PBMCs from blood, obtained 5 days after vaccination. These TCRs come from a man aged 50 to 59 who received an inactivated influenza vaccine.

Only a few counts were recorded for this clonotype. The gene calls are TRBV6-1 and TRBJ2-2; D gene unclear. This CDR3 contains 14 residues. In germline, CDR1 is MNHNS, CDR2 SASEGT. V lost 7 bases, J lost 3 bases, and 12 bases lay in between. The CDR3 nucleotides are TGTGCCAGCAAACCGGACCACTACACCGGGGAGCTGTTTTTT. Amino acids: CASKPDHYTGELFF.

This clonotype was observed many times. The V gene is TRBV6-2 or TRBV6-3, the J gene TRBJ2-1; 7 bases line up with TRBD1. The CDR3 sequence is 14 residues long. The J segment lost 15 bases and the V segment lost 7 bases, leaving 18 bases of the junction unmatched. CDR1 and CDR2 from the germline V gene are MNHEY and SVGEGT. CDR3 sequence reads: CASTDYQEGAKRFF. CDR3 nucleotides: TGTGCCAGCACCGATTACCAAGAGGGGGCCAAACGGTTCTTC.

In this sample, this clonotype turned up a few times. This chain connects TRBV10-3 to TRBJ2-1; 9 positions agree with TRBD2. The CDR3 length is 13 residues. Germline lookup yields CDR1 ENHRY and CDR2 SYGVKD. The V segment lost 6 bases and the J segment 9 bases; nucleotides outside the gene matches: 6. CDR3 sequence: CAIRPAGGGEQFF. In DNA, the CDR3 is TGTGCCATCAGGCCCGCGGGGGGGGGTGAGCAGTTCTTC.

The chain couples TRBV5-1 to TRBJ1-2; TRBD1 is a possible D gene (5 bases). Trimming pared 4 bases from V and 3 bases from J, leaving 13 bases between. CDR1 SGHRS and CDR2 YFSETQ come from the germline V gene. The CDR3 totals 14 residues. In nucleotides, the CDR3 is TGCGCCAGCAGCCACGATCCGGGGGACTATGGCTACACCTTC. Amino acids: CASSHDPGDYGYTF. Variable domain in full (rest from reference TRBV5-1 and TRBJ1-2): KAGVTQTPRYLIKTRGQQVTLSCSPISGHRSVSWYQQTPGQGLQFLFEYFSETQRNKGNFPGRFSGRQFSNSRSEMNVSTLELGDSALYLCASSHDPGDYGYTFGSGTRLTVV.

This clonotype appeared a few times. The V call is TRBV9, the J call TRBJ2-6, with 8 bases matching TRBD1. Looked up from germline, CDR1 is SGDLS and CDR2 is YYNGEE. Trimming took 3 bases from V and 4 from J; bases not matched to a gene: 3. The CDR3 has 15 residues. The CDR3 protein is CASSATGVGANVLTF. As DNA, the CDR3 is TGTGCCAGCAGCGCGACAGGGGTCGGGGCCAACGTCCTGACTTTC.

In this sample, this clonotype turned up a few times. The rearrangement links TRBV7-2 to TRBJ1-5; no firm D call. V shed 2 bases and J shed 1 base, with 9 bases lying between them. Germline V gene lookup returns CDR1 SGHTA and CDR2 FQGNSA. The CDR3 covers 15 residues. The CDR3 region is CASSLYGRSNQPQHF. DNA of the CDR3: TGTGCCAGCAGCTTATACGGGCGCAGCAATCAGCCCCAGCATTTT.

This clonotype was detected a few times. This rearrangement joins TRBV15 to TRBJ1-3; D is possibly TRBD1 (5 bases). This CDR3 contains 15 residues. V lost 1 base and J 0 bases, leaving 7 bases between the germline ends. Germline loops: CDR1 LNHNV, CDR2 YYDKDF (reference sequence). The CDR3 is CATSRGQSSGNTIYF. The CDR3 DNA is TGTGCCACCAGCAGAGGACAGAGCTCTGGAAACACCATATATTTT.

In this sample, this clonotype turned up many times. The rearrangement links TRBV10-1 to TRBJ2-7, with D perhaps being TRBD1 or TRBD2 (5 bases each). The germline V gene has CDR1 WNHNN and CDR2 SYGVQD (reference sequence). CDR3 length: 13 residues. V was shortened by 6 bases and J by 3 bases, with 12 bases between the two germline ends. The CDR3: CASSPGTLYEQYF. The CDR3 DNA reads as TGCGCCAGCAGCCCCGGGACCCTCTACGAGCAGTACTTC.

This clonotype appeared many times. The chain uses TRBV7-2 and TRBJ2-1; no firm D call. The germline V gene encodes CDR1 SGHTA and CDR2 FQGNSA. The CDR3 is 15 amino acids. Trimming pared 5 bases from V and 1 base from J, leaving 12 bases between. This chain's CDR3 is CASSLSGVSYNEQFF. CDR3 nucleotide sequence: TGTGCCAGCAGCCTCTCGGGTGTATCCTACAATGAGCAGTTCTTC.

This chain links TRBV20-1 with TRBJ2-7, with 7 bases lining up with TRBD2. The CDR3 length is 14 residues. V lost 5 bases to trimming and J lost 3 bases; unmatched junction nucleotides: 10. Germline-derived CDR1 and CDR2 are DFQATT and SNEGSKA (reference sequence). The CDR3 DNA is TGCAGTGCTCACCTCGGGGGGAGCGGCTACGAGCAGTACTTC. Translation gives CSAHLGGSGYEQYF.

V is TRBV24-1 and J is TRBJ2-3; no definite D call. In germline, CDR1 is KGHDR, CDR2 SFDVKD. The CDR3 length is 14 residues. V lost 4 bases and J lost 7, with 14 bases in between. CDR3 coding DNA: TGTGCCACCAGTGACACGGATCGGTCGTATACGCAGTATTTT. Its protein product is CATSDTDRSYTQYF.

This clonotype was counted a few times. V is TRBV6-2 or TRBV6-3 and J is TRBJ2-5; D is perhaps TRBD1 (6 bases). V was shortened by 7 bases and J by 4 bases, with 13 bases between the two germline ends. The CDR3 runs to 13 residues. CDR1 and CDR2 (germline): MNHEY, SVGEGT. The CDR3: CASNRDRRETQYF. CDR3 DNA sequence: TGTGCCAGCAACAGGGACCGGCGAGAGACCCAGTACTTC.

This chain uses TRBV12-3 or TRBV12-4 with TRBJ2-7, with D maybe TRBD2 (5 bases). The V end lost 7 bases, the J end lost 6 bases, and 13 bases lay between the germline ends. This CDR3 spans 12 amino acids. The CDR3 coding sequence is TGTGCCAGCAAGTCGGCGGGCGGCGAGCAGTACTTC. Its protein is CASKSAGGEQYF.

The chain recombines TRBV10-3 with TRBJ2-3; 16 bases fit TRBD2. With V trimmed by 6 bases and J by 2 bases, 8 bases remained unmatched. Germline V gives CDR1 ENHRY, CDR2 SYGVKD. This CDR3 region has 18 residues. The CDR3 spells CAISRGLAGGINTDTQYF. The CDR3, as DNA: TGTGCCATCAGCAGGGGACTAGCGGGAGGGATTAACACAGATACGCAGTATTTT.

The chain links TRBV27 to TRBJ2-3; D possibly corresponds to TRBD2 (5 bases). Trimming left V 8 bases short and J 2 bases short, with 17 bases between. Germline assignment: CDR1 MNHEY and CDR2 SMNVEV (reference sequence). This CDR3 contains 15 residues. In nucleotides, the CDR3 is TGTGCCAGCTCCCCGGGGTCCTGGATCACAGATACGCAGTATTTT. It specifies CASSPGSWITDTQYF.

This clonotype was observed a few times. The chain employs TRBV4-3 and TRBJ2-5, with D possibly TRBD2 on 5 matching bases. The length of the CDR3 is 15 residues. V shed 0 bases and J shed 4 bases, with 12 bases lying between them. Germline V gene data show CDR1 as LGHNA and CDR2 as YSLEER. The CDR3 DNA reads TGCGCCAGCAGCCAAGAACGGGGAATGGGAGAGACCCAGTACTTC. It yields the protein CASSQERGMGETQYF.

This clonotype was picked up many times. The gene calls are TRBV20-1 and TRBJ2-4, with D unresolved. V was trimmed by 3 bases and J by 0 bases, leaving 12 bases between them. Germline CDR1 and CDR2: DFQATT and SNEGSKA (reference sequence). The length of the CDR3 is 15 residues. CDR3 in DNA: TGCAGTGCTAGCAGAGACACGATAGCCAAAAACATTCAGTACTTC. Its protein product is CSASRDTIAKNIQYF.

This clonotype was seen more than once but under ten times. The rearrangement uses TRBV15 and TRBJ1-2; D might be TRBD1 (5 bases). The germline V gene encodes CDR1 LNHNV and CDR2 YYDKDF (reference sequence). The CDR3 runs 14 residues. V shed 0 bases and J shed 5 bases, with 10 bases lying between them. This chain's CDR3 is CATSREGDPYGYTF. The DNA of the CDR3 is TGTGCCACCAGCAGAGAGGGGGATCCTTATGGCTACACCTTC. Using reference TRBV15 and TRBJ1-2 for the parts outside the CDR3, the full variable domain is DAMVIQNPRYQVTQFGKPVTLSCSQTLNHNVMYWYQQKSSQAPKLLFHYYDKDFNNEADTPDNFQSRRPNTSFCFLDIRSPGLGDTAMYLCATSREGDPYGYTFGSGTRLTVV.

This sequence joins TRBV27 and TRBJ2-1; 13 bases agree with TRBD2. V shed 3 bases, J shed 2 bases, and the junction held 7 bases outside the gene matches. The length of the CDR3 is 18 residues. Germline assignment: CDR1 MNHEY and CDR2 SMNVEV (reference sequence). The CDR3 sequence is CASSFVGLAGITYNEQFF. The DNA of the CDR3 is TGTGCCAGCAGTTTTGTGGGACTAGCGGGGATTACCTACAATGAGCAGTTCTTC.

The sample holds a few counts of this clonotype. CDR3 nucleotide sequence: TGTGCCAGTAGTATGGGCAGGGGATACACCGGGGAGCTGTTTTTT. It encodes CASSMGRGYTGELFF. The genes are TRBV19 and TRBJ2-2; D might be TRBD1 (6 bases). The germline V and J ends were trimmed by 3 bases and 3 bases, with 11 bases remaining between them. The CDR3 has 15 residues. Looked up from germline, CDR1 is LNHDA and CDR2 is SQIVND (reference sequence).

This clonotype was observed a few times. The rearrangement uses TRBV6-1 and TRBJ2-2, with TRBD2 as a possible D gene (5 bases). This CDR3 has 16 residues. Trimming removed 6 bases from V and 7 bases from J, with 21 bases in between. Germline V gene lookup returns CDR1 MNHNS and CDR2 SASEGT. CDR3 nucleotide sequence: TGTGCCAGCAGCCTCAGGAGGAGATACACCGGCGGGGAGCTGTTTTTT. Translation gives CASSLRRRYTGGELFF.

This clonotype was recorded at least ten times. J is TRBJ2-1 and V is TRBV9; D may be TRBD1 or TRBD2 (5 bases each). The CDR3 consists of 14 residues. From germline, CDR1 is SGDLS and CDR2 YYNGEE. Trimming left V 0 bases short and J 6 bases short, with 10 bases between. The CDR3, as DNA: TGTGCCAGCAGCGTAGCCGGGACCCCCAATGAGCAGTTCTTC. Its protein is CASSVAGTPNEQFF.

This clonotype was counted a few times. V is TRBV4-1 and J is TRBJ1-5, with no clear D. Germline values: CDR1 MGHRA, CDR2 YSYEKL. Trimming stripped 0 bases from V and 1 base from J, with 19 bases between. The CDR3 totals 19 residues. The CDR3 reads CASSQEQVIPTSSNQPQHF. The DNA for the CDR3 is TGCGCCAGCAGCCAAGAGCAGGTTATACCAACTAGCAGCAATCAGCCCCAGCATTTT.

This chain connects TRBV18 to TRBJ2-1, with D possibly being TRBD2 (5 bases). The germline CDR1 and CDR2 sequences are KGHSH and LQKENI. V lost 2 bases to trimming and J lost 0 bases, with 8 bases between them. The CDR3 is made up of 15 amino acids. CDR3: CASSPYRDSYNEQFF. The CDR3 nucleotides are TGTGCCAGCTCACCATATCGGGACTCCTACAATGAGCAGTTCTTC.

The CDR3 reads CASSRISGGRGELFF. In nucleotides, the CDR3 is TGTGCCAGCAGTCGAATTAGCGGGGGACGGGGTGAGCTGTTTTTT. V and J are TRBV6-1 and TRBJ2-2; 9 nucleotides agree with TRBD2. CDR3 length: 15 residues. The trim removed 5 bases at V and 11 bases at J, leaving 12 bases unmatched. From germline, CDR1 is MNHNS and CDR2 SASEGT.

In this sample, this clonotype turned up many times. J is TRBJ2-1 and V is TRBV20-1; 8 bases are shared with TRBD2. Germline loops: CDR1 DFQATT, CDR2 SNEGSKA (reference sequence). There are 13 residues in the CDR3. V gave up 7 bases and J gave up 5 bases; unmatched junction bases: 7. CDR3 sequence reads: CSESGLGDNEQFF. The CDR3 DNA is TGCAGTGAGTCGGGACTAGGGGACAATGAGCAGTTCTTC.

This rearrangement joins TRBV7-2 to TRBJ2-7; D possibly corresponds to TRBD2 (5 bases). With 3 bases removed from V and 2 bases from J, the gap between germline ends came to 14 bases. CDR3 length equals 15 residues. Germline V gene lookup returns CDR1 SGHTA and CDR2 FQGNSA. The chain's CDR3 is CASSLQTARAYEQYF. CDR3 DNA: TGTGCCAGCAGCTTGCAGACCGCGAGGGCCTACGAGCAGTACTTC.

The chain combines TRBV7-9 with TRBJ2-1, with no clear D. The CDR3 is made up of 13 amino acids. CDR1 SEHNR and CDR2 FQNEAQ come from the germline V gene (reference sequence). V was shortened by 0 bases and J by 10 bases, with 10 bases between the two germline ends. CDR3 DNA sequence: TGTGCCAGCAGCTTAGCGCTAAAGGCGGAGCAGTTCTTC. This sequence encodes CASSLALKAEQFF. Full variable domain (missing parts from reference TRBV7-9 and TRBJ2-1): DTGVSQNPRHKITKRGQNVTFRCDPISEHNRLYWYRQTLGQGPEFLTYFQNEAQLEKSRLLSDRFSAERPKGSFSTLEIQRTEQGDSAMYLCASSLALKAEQFFGPGTRLTVL.

This sequence joins TRBV20-1 and TRBJ2-7, with D possibly TRBD2 on 6 matching bases. V was clipped by 3 bases and J by 9 bases, with 15 bases between them. The germline gives CDR1 DFQATT, CDR2 SNEGSKA (reference sequence). This CDR3 spans 12 amino acids. CDR3 nucleotides: TGCAGTGCTAGGCAACCGGGACTCACGCAGTACTTC. Translation: CSARQPGLTQYF.

The chain recombines TRBV4-3 with TRBJ2-2; D unresolved. Trimming left V 4 bases short and J 6 bases short, with 18 bases between. There are 16 residues in the CDR3. CDR1 and CDR2 (germline): LGHNA, YSLEER. CDR3 residues: CASSLRAKGDAGELFF. In DNA form, the CDR3 reads TGCGCCAGCAGCCTCCGGGCTAAGGGTGACGCCGGGGAGCTGTTTTTT.

This clonotype has just one count. The J gene is TRBJ2-7, the V gene TRBV2; D not resolved. V shed 1 base and J shed 3 bases, with 7 bases lying between them. The CDR3 runs 13 residues. CDR1 and CDR2 from the germline V gene are SNHLY and FYNNEI. CDR3 nucleotide sequence: TGTGCCAGCAGTGAAGGGTTCAGCTACGAGCAGTACTTC. Its protein product is CASSEGFSYEQYF. Full variable domain (outside the CDR3, taken from reference TRBV2 and TRBJ2-7): EPEVTQTPSHQVTQMGQEVILRCVPISNHLYFYWYRQILGQKVEFLVSFYNNEISEKSEIFDDQFSVERPDGSNFTLKIRSTKLEDSAMYFCASSEGFSYEQYFGPGTRLTVT.